Described below is a single T cell receptor beta chain sequence and its context. This sample was taken from a study of control samples from healthy donors and cancer patients. Generated by immunoSEQ multiplex PCR, the TCRdb table keeps only in-frame clones and is missing some. Among around 30,000 clones listed, over 85% were seen once. Per germline, CDR1 LGHDT and CDR2 YNNKEL (reference sequence). Trimming cost V 3 bases and J 5 bases, with 18 bases left between them. The CDR3 is made up of 16 amino acids. Specimen: PBMCs. The chain has TRBV3-1 (or the pseudogene TRBV3-2) and TRBJ2-3; D is perhaps TRBD2 (5 bases). This clonotype was sampled from a middle-aged man with colorectal cancer. The DNA of the CDR3 is TGTGCCAGCAGCCAGTATGAGGGTGGGCACAAAGATACGCAGTATTTT. This gives the protein CASSQYEGGHKDTQYF.